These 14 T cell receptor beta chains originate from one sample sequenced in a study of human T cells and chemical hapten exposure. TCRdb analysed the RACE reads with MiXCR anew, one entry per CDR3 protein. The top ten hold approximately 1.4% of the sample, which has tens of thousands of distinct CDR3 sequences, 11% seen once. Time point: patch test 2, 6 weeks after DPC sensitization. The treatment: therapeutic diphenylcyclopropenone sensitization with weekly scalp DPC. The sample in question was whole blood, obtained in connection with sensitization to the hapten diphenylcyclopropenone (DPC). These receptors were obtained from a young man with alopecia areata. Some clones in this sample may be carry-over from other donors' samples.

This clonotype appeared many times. The CDR3 DNA reads as TGTGCCAGCAGCTTGTGGGACAGCTCTGGAAACACCATATATTTT. Amino acids: CASSLWDSSGNTIYF. This chain uses TRBV11-2 with TRBJ1-3; 7 bases fit TRBD1. The CDR3 is 15 residues long. The germline V gene encodes CDR1 SGHAT and CDR2 FQNNGV. V trimming: 3 bases; J trimming: 0 bases; junction bases outside the gene matches: 2.

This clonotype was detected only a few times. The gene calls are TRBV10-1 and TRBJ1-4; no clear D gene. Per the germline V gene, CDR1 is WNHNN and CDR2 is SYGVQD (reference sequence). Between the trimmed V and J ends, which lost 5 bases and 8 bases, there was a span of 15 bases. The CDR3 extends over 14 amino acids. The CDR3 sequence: CASSHGPSYEKLFF. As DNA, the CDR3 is TGCGCCAGCAGTCACGGGCCAAGCTACGAAAAACTGTTTTTT.

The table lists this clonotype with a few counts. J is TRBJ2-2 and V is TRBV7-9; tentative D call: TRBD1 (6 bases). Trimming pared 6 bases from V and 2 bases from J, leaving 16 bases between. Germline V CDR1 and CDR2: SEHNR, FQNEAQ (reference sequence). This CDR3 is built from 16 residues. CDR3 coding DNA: TGTGCCAGCAGTTCATACAGGGTCCTAAACACCGGGGAGCTGTTTTTT. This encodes CASSSYRVLNTGELFF.

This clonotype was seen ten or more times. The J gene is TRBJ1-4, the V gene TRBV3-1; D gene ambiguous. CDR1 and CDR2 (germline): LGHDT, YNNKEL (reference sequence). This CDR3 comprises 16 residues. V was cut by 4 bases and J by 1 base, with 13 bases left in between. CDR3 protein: CASSPMVRGTNEKLFF. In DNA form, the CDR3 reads TGTGCCAGCAGCCCCATGGTGCGGGGAACTAATGAAAAACTGTTTTTT.

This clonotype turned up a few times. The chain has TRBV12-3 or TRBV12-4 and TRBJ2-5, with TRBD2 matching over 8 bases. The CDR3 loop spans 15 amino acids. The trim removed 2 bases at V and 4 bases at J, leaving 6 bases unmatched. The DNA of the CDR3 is TGTGCCAGCAGTTTAATCACTAGCGGAGTAGAGACCCAGTACTTC. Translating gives CASSLITSGVETQYF.

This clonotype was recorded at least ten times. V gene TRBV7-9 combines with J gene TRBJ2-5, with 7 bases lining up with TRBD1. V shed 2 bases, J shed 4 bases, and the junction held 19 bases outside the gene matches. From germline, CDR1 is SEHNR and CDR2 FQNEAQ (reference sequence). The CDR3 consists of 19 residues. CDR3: CASSLTWSSGTAGRETQYF. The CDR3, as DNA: TGTGCCAGCAGCTTAACTTGGAGTTCCGGGACAGCAGGCAGAGAGACCCAGTACTTC.

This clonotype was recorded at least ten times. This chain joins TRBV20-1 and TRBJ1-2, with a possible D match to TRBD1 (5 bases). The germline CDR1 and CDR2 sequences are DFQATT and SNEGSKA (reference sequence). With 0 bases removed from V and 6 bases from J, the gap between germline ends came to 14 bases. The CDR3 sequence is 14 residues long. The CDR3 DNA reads TGCAGTGCTAGAGACAGGGAGGATAGGGATGGCTACACCTTC. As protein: CSARDREDRDGYTF.

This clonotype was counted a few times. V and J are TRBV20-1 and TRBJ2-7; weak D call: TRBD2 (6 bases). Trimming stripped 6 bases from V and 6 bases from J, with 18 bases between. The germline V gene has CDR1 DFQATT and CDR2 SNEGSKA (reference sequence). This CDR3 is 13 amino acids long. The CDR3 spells CSARPGRAGEQYF. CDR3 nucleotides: TGCAGTGCCCGGCCCGGGAGAGCAGGCGAGCAGTACTTC.

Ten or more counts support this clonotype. The CDR3 spells CASSSRTGGDGYTF. In DNA, the CDR3 is TGTGCCAGCAGCTCGAGGACAGGGGGCGATGGCTACACCTTC. The chain combines TRBV9 with TRBJ1-2; 11 bases align to TRBD1. The V gene end was trimmed by 4 bases and the J gene end by 6 bases; junction bases not matched to a gene: 5. This CDR3 has 14 residues. Germline V gives CDR1 SGDLS, CDR2 YYNGEE.

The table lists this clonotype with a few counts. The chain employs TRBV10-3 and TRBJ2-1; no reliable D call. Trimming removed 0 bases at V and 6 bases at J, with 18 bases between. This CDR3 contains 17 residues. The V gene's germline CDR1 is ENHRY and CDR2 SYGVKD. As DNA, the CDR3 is TGTGCCATCAGTGAGTCCCTAGGCTCCTCAACACCCAATGAGCAGTTCTTC. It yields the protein CAISESLGSSTPNEQFF.

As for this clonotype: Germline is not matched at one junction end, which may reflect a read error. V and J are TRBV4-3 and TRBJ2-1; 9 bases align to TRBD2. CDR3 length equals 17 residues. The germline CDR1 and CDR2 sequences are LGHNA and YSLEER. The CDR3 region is CASSQDPAGGFYYEQFF. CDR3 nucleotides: TGCGCCAGCAGCCAAGATCCAGCGGGGGGTTTCTACTATGAGCAGTTCTTC.

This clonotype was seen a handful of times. CDR3 protein: CASSTDGLNTEAFF. Here the CDR3 DNA reads TGTGCCAGCAGTACCGACGGATTGAACACTGAAGCTTTCTTT. This chain uses TRBV27 with TRBJ1-1, with D unresolved. Between the trimmed V and J ends, which lost 5 bases and 0 bases, there was a span of 10 bases. CDR3 length: 14 residues. Looked up from germline, CDR1 is MNHEY and CDR2 is SMNVEV (reference sequence).

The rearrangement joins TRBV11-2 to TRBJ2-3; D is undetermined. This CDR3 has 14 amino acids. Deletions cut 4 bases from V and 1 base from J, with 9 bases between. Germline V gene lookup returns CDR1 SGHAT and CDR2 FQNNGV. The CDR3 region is CASSSIRGTDTQYF. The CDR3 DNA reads TGTGCCAGCAGCTCAATTCGTGGCACAGATACGCAGTATTTT.

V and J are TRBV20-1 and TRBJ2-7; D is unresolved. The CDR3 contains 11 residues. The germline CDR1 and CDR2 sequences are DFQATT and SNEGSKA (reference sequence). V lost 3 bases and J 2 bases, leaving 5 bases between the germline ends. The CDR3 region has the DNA TGCAGTGCTAGGAATGCCTACGAGCAGTACTTC. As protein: CSARNAYEQYF.